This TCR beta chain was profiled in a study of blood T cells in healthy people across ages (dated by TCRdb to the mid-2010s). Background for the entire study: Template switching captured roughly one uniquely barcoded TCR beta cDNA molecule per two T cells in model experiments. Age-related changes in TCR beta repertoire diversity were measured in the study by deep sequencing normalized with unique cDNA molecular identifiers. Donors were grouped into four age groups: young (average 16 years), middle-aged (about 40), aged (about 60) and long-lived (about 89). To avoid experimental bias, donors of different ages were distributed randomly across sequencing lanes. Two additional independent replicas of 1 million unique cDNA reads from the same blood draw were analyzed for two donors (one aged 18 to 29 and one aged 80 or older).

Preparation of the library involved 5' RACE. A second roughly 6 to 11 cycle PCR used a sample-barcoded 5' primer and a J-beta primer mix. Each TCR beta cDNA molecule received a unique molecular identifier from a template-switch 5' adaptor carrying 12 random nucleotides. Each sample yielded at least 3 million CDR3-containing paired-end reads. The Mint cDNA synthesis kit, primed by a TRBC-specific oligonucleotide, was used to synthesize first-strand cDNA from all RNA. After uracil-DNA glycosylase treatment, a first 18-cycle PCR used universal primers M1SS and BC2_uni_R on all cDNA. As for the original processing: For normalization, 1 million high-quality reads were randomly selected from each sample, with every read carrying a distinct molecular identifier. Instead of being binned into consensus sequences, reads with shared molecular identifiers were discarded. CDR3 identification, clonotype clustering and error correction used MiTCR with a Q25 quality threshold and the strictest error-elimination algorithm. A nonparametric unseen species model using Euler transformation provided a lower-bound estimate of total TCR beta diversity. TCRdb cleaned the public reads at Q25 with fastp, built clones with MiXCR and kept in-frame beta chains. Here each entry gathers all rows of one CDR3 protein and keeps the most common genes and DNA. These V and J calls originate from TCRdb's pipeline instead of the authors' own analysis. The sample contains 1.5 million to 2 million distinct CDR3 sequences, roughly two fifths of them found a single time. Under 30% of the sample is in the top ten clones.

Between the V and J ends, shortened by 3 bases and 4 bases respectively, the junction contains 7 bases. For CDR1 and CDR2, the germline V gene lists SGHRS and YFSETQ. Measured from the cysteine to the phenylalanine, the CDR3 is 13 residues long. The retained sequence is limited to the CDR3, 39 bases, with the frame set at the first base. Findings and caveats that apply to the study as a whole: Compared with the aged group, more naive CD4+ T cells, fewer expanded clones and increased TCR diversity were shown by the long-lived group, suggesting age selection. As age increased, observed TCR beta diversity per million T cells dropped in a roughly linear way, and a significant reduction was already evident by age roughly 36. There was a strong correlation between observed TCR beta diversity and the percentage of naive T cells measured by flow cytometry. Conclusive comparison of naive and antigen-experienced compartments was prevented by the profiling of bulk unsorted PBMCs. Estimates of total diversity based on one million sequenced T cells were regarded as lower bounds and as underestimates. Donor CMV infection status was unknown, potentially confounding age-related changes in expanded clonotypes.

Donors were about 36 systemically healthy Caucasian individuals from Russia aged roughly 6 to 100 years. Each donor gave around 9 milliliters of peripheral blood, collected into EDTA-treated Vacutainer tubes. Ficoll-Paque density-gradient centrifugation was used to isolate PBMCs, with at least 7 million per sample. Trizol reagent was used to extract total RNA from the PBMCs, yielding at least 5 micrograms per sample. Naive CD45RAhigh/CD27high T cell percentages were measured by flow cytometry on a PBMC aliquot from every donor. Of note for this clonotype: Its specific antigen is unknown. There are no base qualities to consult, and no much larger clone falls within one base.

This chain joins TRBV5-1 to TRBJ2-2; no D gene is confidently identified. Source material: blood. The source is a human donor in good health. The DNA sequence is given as TGCGCCAGCAGCTGGACGTTCACCGGGGAGCTGTTTTTT. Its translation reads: CASSWTFTGELFF. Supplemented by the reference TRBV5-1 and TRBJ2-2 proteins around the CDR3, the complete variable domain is KAGVTQTPRYLIKTRGQQVTLSCSPISGHRSVSWYQQTPGQGLQFLFEYFSETQRNKGNFPGRFSGRQFSNSRSEMNVSTLELGDSALYLCASSWTFTGELFFGEGSRLTVL.